This T cell receptor (beta chain) was identified during a study of CD8 T cells in ankylosing spondylitis. General study points: The authors reported significant enrichment of disease-linked clones in matched ankylosing spondylitis synovial fluid. What seemed typical of ankylosing spondylitis blood was a TCR beta motif built from about 8 highly homologous variants.

About this clonotype itself: Its antigen is unidentified.

Quantitative barcoded 5'-RACE was used to prepare TCR beta libraries. TCRdb ran MiXCR on the 5' RACE reads and lists one entry per CDR3 protein. The sample carries 200,000 to 300,000 distinct CDR3 sequences, roughly a quarter recorded once. Germline CDR1 is MNHNS and CDR2 is SASEGT. The CDR3 sequence is 15 residues long. V was pared by 2 bases and J by 3 bases, with 3 bases of the junction left unmatched. The source material was blood, either unsorted or a sorted T cell fraction (not recorded which). The origin of this receptor is a male donor with ankylosing spondylitis or in good health (not recorded which). V usage is TRBV6-1 and J usage is TRBJ2-1, with 8 positions matching TRBD1. The CDR3 sequence: CASSETGQGYNEQFF. CDR3 sequence (DNA): TGTGCCAGCAGTGAAACCGGACAGGGCTACAATGAGCAGTTCTTC.